This is a list of T cell receptor beta chains from one sample in a study of OX40 agonist ivuxolimab in advanced cancers. The data were produced by immunoSEQ multiplex PCR, yet TCRdb's version contains in-frame clones alone and is incomplete. The sample lists about 98,000 clones, around 85% seen once, with about 0.8% in the top ten. Here the sequenced sample was CD4+ or CD8+ T cells sorted from blood, taken in a trial of the OX40 agonist ivuxolimab. These receptor sequences come from an adult with an advanced solid tumor such as melanoma, head and neck, liver or kidney cancer. Both conserved end residues are part of each CDR3. The order of the fields is J gene, V gene, CDR3 protein.

>TRBJ2-4|TRBV2
CASSGGLAGGPGKNIQYF
>TRBJ1-2|TRBV18
CASSPQGPRDGYTF
>TRBJ1-5|TRBV6-6
CASSDTGDGQPQHF
>TRBJ2-1|TRBV5-8
CASGSGIYNEQFF
>TRBJ2-3|TRBV7-9
CASSSSSTGRTDTQYF
>TRBJ2-2|TRBV7-9
CASNLIAGGLTGELFF
>TRBJ2-7|TRBV28
CASSSFSSGTINLQYF
>TRBJ1-1|TRBV5-6
CASTLRGPGAEAFF
>TRBJ2-6|TRBV2
CASSDVDSGANVLTF
>TRBJ1-1|TRBV2
CASSGGGSEAFF
>TRBJ2-1|TRBV29-1
CSVPGLGFYNEQFF
>TRBJ1-1|TRBV6-1
CASSVTGIGTEAFF
>TRBJ2-1|TRBV19
CASSFAGTSGLWEQFF
>TRBJ2-5|TRBV6-6
CASSRSRETQYF
>TRBJ2-3|TRBV30
CAWSVLSGTSTDTQYF
>TRBJ2-5|TRBV5-4
CASSSGGGETQYF
>TRBJ2-2|TRBV18
CASSPREGSATGELFF
>TRBJ1-1|TRBV2
CALGGRGLTEAFF
>TRBJ2-7|TRBV14
CASSPQGLGYEQYF
>TRBJ2-2|TRBV4-3
CASRQTGTVGTGELFF
>TRBJ1-1|TRBV19
CASSITEQTTEAFF
>TRBJ1-1|TRBV6-5
CASSKVANTEAFF
>TRBJ2-7|TRBV28
CASRGSGEPSYEQYF
>TRBJ2-5|TRBV6-5
CASSYSQVQETQHF